The clone carrying this T cell receptor beta chain was counted once. Its antigen is as yet unknown. Within the sample, other DNA sequences also encode this same CDR3. Repertoires were generated with immunoSEQ multiplex PCR, while TCRdb's copy carries only in-frame clones and drops some. This sample has about 190,000 clones, with 80% to 90% found just once. This sample was included in a study of T cell responses to AZD1222 COVID-19 vaccine. Study as a whole: Investigators merged groups given second doses at roughly 4 or roughly 12 weeks. Notes on the study in general: Donors were largely white British and mainly female; clonal diversity was possibly underestimated. In all cases, repertoires were sampled only after the peak T cell response. Targets within unmutated variant regions were reportedly found for nearly half of spike-specific TCRs.

This clonotype was sampled from an adult in good health. Sequenced material: peripheral blood, taken on day 0 of AZD1222 vaccination.

The CDR3 nucleotides are TGTGCCAGCAGCCAAGTCTCTGAGACCCAGTACTTC. Translation gives CASSQVSETQYF. This chain uses TRBV3-1 (or the pseudogene TRBV3-2) with TRBJ2-5; D not certain. The CDR3 is 12 amino acids. V was shortened by 1 base and J by 5 bases, with 5 bases between the two germline ends. Germline V CDR1 and CDR2: LGHDT, YNNKEL (reference sequence).